The 9 T cell receptor beta chains presented below share a single source sample, sequenced in a study of monozygotic twins with inflammatory bowel disease. Reprocessing the 5' RACE reads, TCRdb reports a single entry for every CDR3 protein and omits DNA. This sample contains 300,000 to 350,000 distinct CDR3 sequences. The specimen sequenced was blood. The receptors here all came from a human donor with ulcerative colitis or Crohn's disease, or a healthy co-twin of an affected twin (not recorded which).

The V call is TRBV28, the J call TRBJ1-1; the D gene TCRdb calls, TRBD1, cannot be checked with no DNA. CDR1 and CDR2 (germline): MDHEN, SYDVKM. The CDR3 extends over 13 amino acids. This CDR3 reads CASRSTGTTEAFF.

V is TRBV20-1 and J is TRBJ2-1; absent DNA, TCRdb's TRBD1 call cannot be checked. There are 13 residues in the CDR3. Germline assignment: CDR1 DFQATT and CDR2 SNEGSKA (reference sequence). The CDR3 here is CSARSLAQGEQFF.

The CDR3 region is CSARLDRGSYQPQHF. The chain employs TRBV20-1 and TRBJ1-5; lacking DNA, the TRBD1 call made by TCRdb goes unchecked. The germline gives CDR1 DFQATT, CDR2 SNEGSKA (reference sequence). The CDR3 runs 15 residues.

The chain has TRBV10-3 and TRBJ1-6. In germline, CDR1 is ENHRY, CDR2 SYGVKD. The length of the CDR3 is 13 residues. This chain's CDR3 is CAICKGYNSPLHF.

J is TRBJ2-2 and V is TRBV28; TCRdb lists TRBD1, though no DNA is available to test this call. This CDR3 comprises 16 residues. CDR1 MDHEN and CDR2 SYDVKM come from the germline V gene. CDR3 sequence: CASSLSAKGDTGELFF.

The chain couples TRBV6-1 to TRBJ1-1; TCRdb's D call, TRBD1, is unchecked because there is no DNA. The CDR3 has 16 amino acids. Germline assignment: CDR1 MNHNS and CDR2 SASEGT. The chain's CDR3 is CASSGEEGAPVTEAFF.

The V call is TRBV20-1, the J call TRBJ1-4; the D call of TRBD1 rests on TCRdb alone, since no DNA is present to check it. The CDR3 totals 14 residues. The V gene's germline CDR1 is DFQATT and CDR2 SNEGSKA (reference sequence). CDR3 protein: CSASRSGSGEKLFF.

This chain connects TRBV6-5 to TRBJ2-2; lacking DNA, the TRBD2 call made by TCRdb goes unchecked. Germline-derived CDR1 and CDR2 are MNHEY and SVGAGI. This CDR3 spans 16 amino acids. This CDR3 is CASSYGTSETTGELFF.

The CDR3 sequence is CASSNRGAPLHF. The chain joins TRBV7-9 to TRBJ1-6; the TCRdb D gene call, TRBD1, has no DNA to confirm it. This CDR3 comprises 12 residues. Germline loops: CDR1 SEHNR, CDR2 FQNEAQ (reference sequence). Combining the CDR3 with reference TRBV7-9 and TRBJ1-6 gives the whole variable domain DTGVSQNPRHKITKRGQNVTFRCDPISEHNRLYWYRQTLGQGPEFLTYFQNEAQLEKSRLLSDRFSAERPKGSFSTLEIQRTEQGDSAMYLCASSNRGAPLHFGNGTRLTVT.